This TCR beta chain emerged from a study of T cell responses to AZD1222 COVID-19 vaccine. The repertoire was sequenced with immunoSEQ multiplex PCR; TCRdb's copy has only in-frame clones and lacks some. The data contain over 90,000 clones, 70% to 90% of them singletons. This clone was counted once. What it binds is unknown. Findings and limits, study-wide: The donor cohort was predominantly white British with a female majority, and clonal diversity may have been underestimated.

This CDR3 has 14 residues. Germline V gene data show CDR1 as KGHSH and CDR2 as LQKENI. With 6 bases removed from V and 7 bases from J, the gap between germline ends came to 15 bases. This TCR was sampled from an adult who received the AZD1222 COVID-19 vaccine. The V gene is TRBV18, the J gene TRBJ2-2, with TRBD1 as a possible D gene (5 bases). This sample comprised peripheral blood, obtained 28 days after the second AZD1222 dose. The CDR3 coding sequence is TGTGCCAGCTCCCTAGGGGCCCACAACGGGGAGCTGTTTTTT. Translating gives CASSLGAHNGELFF.